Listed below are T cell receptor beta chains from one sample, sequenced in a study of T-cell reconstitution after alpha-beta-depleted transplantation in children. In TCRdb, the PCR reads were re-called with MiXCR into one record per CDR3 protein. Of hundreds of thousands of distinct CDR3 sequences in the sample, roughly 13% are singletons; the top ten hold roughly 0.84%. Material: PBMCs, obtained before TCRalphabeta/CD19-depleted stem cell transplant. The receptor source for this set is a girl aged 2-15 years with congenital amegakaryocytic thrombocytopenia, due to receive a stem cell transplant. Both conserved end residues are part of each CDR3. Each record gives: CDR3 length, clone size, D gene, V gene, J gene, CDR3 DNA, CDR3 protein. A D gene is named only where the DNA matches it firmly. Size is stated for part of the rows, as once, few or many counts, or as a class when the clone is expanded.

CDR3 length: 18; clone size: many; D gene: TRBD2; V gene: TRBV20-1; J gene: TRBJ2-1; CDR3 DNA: TGCAACGCGCAGGGGAGGCTAGCGGGAGGGCCCTCGGGCAATGAGCAGTTCTTC; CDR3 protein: CNAQGRLAGGPSGNEQFF
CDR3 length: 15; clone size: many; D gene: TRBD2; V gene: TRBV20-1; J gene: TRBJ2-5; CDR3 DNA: TGCAGTGCCCTTCCCCTAGCGGGAGATGGAGAGACCCAGTACTTC; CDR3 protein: CSALPLAGDGETQYF
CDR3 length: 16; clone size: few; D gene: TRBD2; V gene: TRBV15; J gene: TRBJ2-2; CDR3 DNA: TGTGCCACCAGCAGCGGACTAGCGGCGAACACCGGGGAGCTGTTTTTT; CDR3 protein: CATSSGLAANTGELFF
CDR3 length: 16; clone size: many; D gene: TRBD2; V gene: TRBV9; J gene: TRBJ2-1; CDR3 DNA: TGTGCCAGCAGCGACGTCGGGACTAGCGGGACCCTTGAGCAGTTCTTC; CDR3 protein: CASSDVGTSGTLEQFF
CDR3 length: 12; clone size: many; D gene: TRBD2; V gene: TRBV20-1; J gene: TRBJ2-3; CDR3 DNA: TGCAGTGTCGAGCGGGAGGTGTTTACGCAGTATTTT; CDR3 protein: CSVEREVFTQYF
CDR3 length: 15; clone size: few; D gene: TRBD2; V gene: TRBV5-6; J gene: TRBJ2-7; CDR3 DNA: TGTGCCAGCAGCTTGGAGGGACTAGGAGGGTACGAGCAGTACTTC; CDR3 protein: CASSLEGLGGYEQYF
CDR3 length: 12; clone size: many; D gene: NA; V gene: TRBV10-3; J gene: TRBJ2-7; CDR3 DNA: TGTGCCATCAGTGATCAGGACCACGAGCAGTACTTC; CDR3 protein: CAISDQDHEQYF
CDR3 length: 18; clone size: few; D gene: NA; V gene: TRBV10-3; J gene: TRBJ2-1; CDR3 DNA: TGTGCCACCCGGGGCCAGGAAGGGGACCCCGGGGCCTACAATGAGCAGTTCTTC; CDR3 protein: CATRGQEGDPGAYNEQFF
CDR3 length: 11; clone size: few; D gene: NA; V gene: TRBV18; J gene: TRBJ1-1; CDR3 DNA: TGTGCCAGCTCTCCCAGCGAATGGGCTTTCTTT; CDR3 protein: CASSPSEWAFF
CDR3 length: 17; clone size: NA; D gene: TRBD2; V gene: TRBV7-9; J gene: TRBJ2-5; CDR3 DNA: TGTGCCAGCAGCCTCAGGACTAGCGGGAGAATTGAAGAGACCCAGTACTTC; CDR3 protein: CASSLRTSGRIEETQYF
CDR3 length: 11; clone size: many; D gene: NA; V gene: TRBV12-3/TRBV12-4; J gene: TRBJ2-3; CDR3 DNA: TGTGCCAGCAGTTTCGGGGTTCGTGAGTATTTT; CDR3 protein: CASSFGVREYF
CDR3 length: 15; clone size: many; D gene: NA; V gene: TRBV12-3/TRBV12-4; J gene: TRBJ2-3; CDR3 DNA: TGTGCCAGCAGTTACAGCGGAACTAGCACAGATACGCAGTATTTT; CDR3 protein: CASSYSGTSTDTQYF
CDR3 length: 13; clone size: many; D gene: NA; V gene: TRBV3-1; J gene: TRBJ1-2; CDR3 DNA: TGTGCCAGCAGCCAAGCCACCAGGGAAGGCTACACCTTC; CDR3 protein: CASSQATREGYTF
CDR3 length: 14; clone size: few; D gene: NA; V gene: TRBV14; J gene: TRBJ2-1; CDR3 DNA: TGTGCCAGCAGCCAAGTTTTAGGGCGGAATGAGCAGTTCTTC; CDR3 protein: CASSQVLGRNEQFF
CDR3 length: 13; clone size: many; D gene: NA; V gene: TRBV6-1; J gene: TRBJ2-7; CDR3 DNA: TGTGCCAGCAGTCATCTAGCTGCCCACGAGCAGTACTTC; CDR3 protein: CASSHLAAHEQYF
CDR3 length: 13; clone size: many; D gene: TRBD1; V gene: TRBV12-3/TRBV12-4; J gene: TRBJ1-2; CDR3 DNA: TGTGCCAGCAGTTACGACAGGGGGAACGGCTACACCTTC; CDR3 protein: CASSYDRGNGYTF
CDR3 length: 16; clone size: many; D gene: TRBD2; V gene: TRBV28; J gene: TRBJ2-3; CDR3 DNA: TGTGCCAGCAGCACTTCCTTGGGGGGGATCACAGATACGCAGTATTTT; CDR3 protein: CASSTSLGGITDTQYF
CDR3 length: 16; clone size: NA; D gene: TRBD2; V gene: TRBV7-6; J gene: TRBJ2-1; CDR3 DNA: TGTGCCAGCAGCTTAACGGGAGGGGAGTCCTACAATGAGCAGTTCTTC; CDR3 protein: CASSLTGGESYNEQFF
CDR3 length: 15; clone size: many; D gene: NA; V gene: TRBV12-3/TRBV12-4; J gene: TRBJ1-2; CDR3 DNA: TGTGCCAGCAGTTTAAGTTTCCGGGTGCCTAATGGCTACACCTTC; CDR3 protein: CASSLSFRVPNGYTF
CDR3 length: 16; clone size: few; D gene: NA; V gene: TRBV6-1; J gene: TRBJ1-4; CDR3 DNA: TGTGCCAGCAGCCCCGTTTTTCAAGGAGATAGTGAAAAACTGTTTTTT; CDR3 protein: CASSPVFQGDSEKLFF
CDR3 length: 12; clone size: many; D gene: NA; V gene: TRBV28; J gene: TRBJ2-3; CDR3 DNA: TGTGCCAGCAGTTTAGGCAGTTCTCCGCAGTATTTT; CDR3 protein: CASSLGSSPQYF
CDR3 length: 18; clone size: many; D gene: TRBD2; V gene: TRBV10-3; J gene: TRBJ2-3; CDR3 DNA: TGTGCCATCAGTGAGTCCAGCGGGAGGGCCATCAGCGCAGATACGCAGTATTTT; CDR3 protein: CAISESSGRAISADTQYF
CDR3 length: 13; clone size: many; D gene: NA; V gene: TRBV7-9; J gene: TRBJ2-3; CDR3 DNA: TGTGCCAGCATCCTGATGGCCACAGATACGCAGTATTTT; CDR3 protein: CASILMATDTQYF
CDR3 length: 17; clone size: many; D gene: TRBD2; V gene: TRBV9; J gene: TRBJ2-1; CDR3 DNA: TGTGCCAGCAGCGCACCGGGACTAGCGGGAGTCCGGAATGAGCAGTTCTTC; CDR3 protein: CASSAPGLAGVRNEQFF
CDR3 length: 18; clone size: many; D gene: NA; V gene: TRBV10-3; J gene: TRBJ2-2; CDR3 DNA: TGTGCCATCAGTGAGTCGAATTATGGCGGAGAAAACACCGGGGAGCTGTTTTTT; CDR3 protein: CAISESNYGGENTGELFF
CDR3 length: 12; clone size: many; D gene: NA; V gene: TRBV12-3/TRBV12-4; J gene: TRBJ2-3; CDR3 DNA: TGTGCCAGCAGTTTATCCGTAGATACGCAGTATTTT; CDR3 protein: CASSLSVDTQYF
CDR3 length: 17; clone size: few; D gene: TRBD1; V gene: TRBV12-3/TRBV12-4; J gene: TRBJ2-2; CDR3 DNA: TGTGCCAGCACCGACGGGGACAGGGGTCGTAAGTCCGGGGAGCTGTTTTTT; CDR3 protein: CASTDGDRGRKSGELFF
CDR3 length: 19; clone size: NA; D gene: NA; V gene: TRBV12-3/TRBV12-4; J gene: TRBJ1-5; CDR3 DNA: TGTGCCAGCAGGGGGCCGGGATCGGGGGCACTTGGGAGCAATCAGCCCCAGCATTTT; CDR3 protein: CASRGPGSGALGSNQPQHF
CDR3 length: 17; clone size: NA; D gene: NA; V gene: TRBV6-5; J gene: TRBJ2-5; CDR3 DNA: TGTGCCAGCAGTTACTCCGGAGTAGGGGCCCGCGAAGAGACCCAGTACTTC; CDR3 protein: CASSYSGVGAREETQYF
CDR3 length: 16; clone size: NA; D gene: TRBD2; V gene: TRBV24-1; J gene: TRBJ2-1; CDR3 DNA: TGTGCCACCAGTGATTTTTGGAGCGGGAACTACAATGAGCAGTTCTTC; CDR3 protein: CATSDFWSGNYNEQFF
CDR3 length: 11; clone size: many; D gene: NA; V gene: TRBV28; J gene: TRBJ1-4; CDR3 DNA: TGTGCCAGCAGTGACAATGGAAAACTGTTTTTT; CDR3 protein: CASSDNGKLFF
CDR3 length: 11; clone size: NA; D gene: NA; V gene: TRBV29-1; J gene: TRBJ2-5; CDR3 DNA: TGCAGCGGGGGGGAGCGGGAGACCCAGTACTTC; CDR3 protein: CSGGERETQYF
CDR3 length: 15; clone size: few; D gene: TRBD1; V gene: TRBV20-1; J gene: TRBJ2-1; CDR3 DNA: TGCAGTGCTAGAGCCCCCGGGACAGGGTTCAATGAGCAGTTCTTC; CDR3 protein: CSARAPGTGFNEQFF
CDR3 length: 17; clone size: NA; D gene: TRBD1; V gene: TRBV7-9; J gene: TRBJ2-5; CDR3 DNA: TGTGCCAGCAGCTTAACCACAGGGGGTGGAGAGGAGGAGACCCAGTACTTC; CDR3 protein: CASSLTTGGGEEETQYF
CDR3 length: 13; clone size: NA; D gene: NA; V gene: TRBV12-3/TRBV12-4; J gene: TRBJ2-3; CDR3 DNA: TGTGCCAGCAGCCTCGGGTACACAGGTACGCAGTATTTT; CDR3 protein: CASSLGYTGTQYF
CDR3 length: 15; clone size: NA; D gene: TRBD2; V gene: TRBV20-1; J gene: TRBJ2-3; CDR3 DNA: TGCAGTGCCAGGACTAGCGGGAGGGCCTGGGATACGCAGTATTTT; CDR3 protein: CSARTSGRAWDTQYF
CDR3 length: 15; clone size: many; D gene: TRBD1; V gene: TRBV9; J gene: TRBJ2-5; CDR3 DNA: TGTGCCAGCAGCGTCCGGGACAGGGAACGGGAGACCCAGTACTTC; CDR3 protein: CASSVRDRERETQYF
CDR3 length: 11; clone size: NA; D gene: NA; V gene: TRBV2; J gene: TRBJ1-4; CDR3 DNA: TGTGCCAGCAGAGCTCCTGAAAAACTGTTTTTT; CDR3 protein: CASRAPEKLFF
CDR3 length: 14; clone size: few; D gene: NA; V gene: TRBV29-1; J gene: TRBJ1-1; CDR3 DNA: TGCAGCGCCTTCGAGCCCCTGGATTCTCCTGAAGCTTTCTTT; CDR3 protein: CSAFEPLDSPEAFF
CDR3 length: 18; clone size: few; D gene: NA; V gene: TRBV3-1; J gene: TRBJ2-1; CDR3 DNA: TGTGCCTGCAGCCAAGTCTTAGCACTAGAGGGGGGCCTCCATGAGCAGTTCTTC; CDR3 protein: CACSQVLALEGGLHEQFF
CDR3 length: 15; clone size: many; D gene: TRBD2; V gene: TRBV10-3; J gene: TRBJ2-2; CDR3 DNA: TGTGCCATCAGTGCACGGGAGGCACCTCCCGGGGAGCTGTTTTTT; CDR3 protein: CAISAREAPPGELFF
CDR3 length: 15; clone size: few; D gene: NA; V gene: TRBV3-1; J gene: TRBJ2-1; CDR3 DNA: TGTGCCAGCAGCCAGGAGACGACGGGCTACAATGAGCAGTTCTTC; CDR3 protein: CASSQETTGYNEQFF
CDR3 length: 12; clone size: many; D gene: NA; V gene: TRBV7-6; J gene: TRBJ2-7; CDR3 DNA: TGTGCCAGCAGCTTCTTAGGATCCCCACAGTACTTC; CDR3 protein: CASSFLGSPQYF
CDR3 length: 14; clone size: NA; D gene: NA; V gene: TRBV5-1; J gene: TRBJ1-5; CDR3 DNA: TGCGCCAGCAGCGCCGGGTGGGGGGATCAGCCCCAGCATTTT; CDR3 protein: CASSAGWGDQPQHF
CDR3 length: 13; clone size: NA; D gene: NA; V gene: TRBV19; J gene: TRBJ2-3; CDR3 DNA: TGTGCCAGTAGTACCTCTAGCACAGATACGCAGTATTTT; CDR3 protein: CASSTSSTDTQYF
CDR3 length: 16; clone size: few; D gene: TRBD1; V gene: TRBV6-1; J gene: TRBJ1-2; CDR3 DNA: TGTGCCAGCAGCGCGACAGGGGCCCCTGGGTCCTATGGCTACACCTTC; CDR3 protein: CASSATGAPGSYGYTF